This TCR beta chain was sequenced in a study of blood T cell repertoires in COVID-19. Study-level information: Samples taken during acute and convalescent COVID-19 were collected in the United States, Italy and Spain.

Study processing details: Scientists estimated how many nucleated cells there were by amplifying reference gene primers. Assay: immunoSEQ multiplex PCR; the TCRdb copy retains only in-frame clones and omits some. V and J calls and clone size come straight from that table; D and trimming were deduced from the DNA. The sample records some 220,000 clones, roughly 80% being singletons. Patients from Seattle were sampled longitudinally, starting during active infection. The CDR3 totals 14 residues. The germline CDR1 and CDR2 sequences are SGHAT and FQDESV (reference sequence). The V and J ends lost 0 bases and 10 bases respectively, with 13 bases between them.

Sequencing was done on a sample of peripheral blood. V usage is TRBV11-1 and J usage is TRBJ2-1; D unresolved. This TCR derives from a woman between 70 and 85 years old with COVID-19, enrolled during active disease. In DNA, the CDR3 is TGTGCCAGCAGCTTAGCGGGCCTAAAGAAAGAGCAGTTCTTC. It translates to CASSLAGLKKEQFF.